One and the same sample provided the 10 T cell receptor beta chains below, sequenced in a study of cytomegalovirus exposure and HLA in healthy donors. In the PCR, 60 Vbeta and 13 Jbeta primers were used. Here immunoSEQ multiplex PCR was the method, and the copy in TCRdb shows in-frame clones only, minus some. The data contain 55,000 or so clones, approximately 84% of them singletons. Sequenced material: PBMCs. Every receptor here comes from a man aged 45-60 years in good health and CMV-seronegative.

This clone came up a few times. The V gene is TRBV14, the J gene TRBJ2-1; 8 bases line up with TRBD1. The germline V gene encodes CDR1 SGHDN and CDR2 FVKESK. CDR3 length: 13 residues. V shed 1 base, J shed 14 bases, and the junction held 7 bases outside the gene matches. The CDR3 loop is CASSQVWAGGEFF. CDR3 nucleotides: TGTGCCAGCAGCCAAGTTTGGGCAGGGGGCGAGTTCTTC.

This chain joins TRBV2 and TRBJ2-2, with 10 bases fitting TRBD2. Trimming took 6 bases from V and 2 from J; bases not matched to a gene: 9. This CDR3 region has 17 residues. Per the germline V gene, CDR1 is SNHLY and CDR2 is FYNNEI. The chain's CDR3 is CASSADSGGPNTGELFF. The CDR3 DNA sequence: TGTGCCAGCAGCGCTGATAGCGGGGGGCCTAACACCGGGGAGCTGTTTTTT.

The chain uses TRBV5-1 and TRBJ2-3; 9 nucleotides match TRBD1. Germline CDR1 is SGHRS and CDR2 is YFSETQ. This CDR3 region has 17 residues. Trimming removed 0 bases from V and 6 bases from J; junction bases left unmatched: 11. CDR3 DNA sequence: TGCGCCAGCAGCTTGGACAGTAGGGACAGGGTCGTGGATACGCAGTATTTT. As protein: CASSLDSRDRVVDTQYF.

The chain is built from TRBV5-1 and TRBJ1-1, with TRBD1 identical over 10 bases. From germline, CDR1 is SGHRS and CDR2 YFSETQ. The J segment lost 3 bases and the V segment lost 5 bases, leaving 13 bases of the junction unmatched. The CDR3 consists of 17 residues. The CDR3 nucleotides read TGCGCCAGCAGTAGTGTGGGACAGGGGTATCTAGACACTGAAGCTTTCTTT. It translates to CASSSVGQGYLDTEAFF.

The CDR3 DNA reads as TGCGCCAGCAGCCAAGATCCGACTAGCGGGAATACCGGGGAGCTGTTTTTT. Its protein is CASSQDPTSGNTGELFF. The chain has TRBV4-3 and TRBJ2-2; 11 bases are shared with TRBD2. The germline V gene has CDR1 LGHNA and CDR2 YSLEER. The CDR3 is 17 residues long. V shed 0 bases and J 5 bases; nucleotides not matched to a gene: 5.

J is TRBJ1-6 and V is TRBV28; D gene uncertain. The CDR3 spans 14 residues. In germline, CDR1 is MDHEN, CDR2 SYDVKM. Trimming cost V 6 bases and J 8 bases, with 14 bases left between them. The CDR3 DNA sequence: TGTGCCAGCAGCCTCATTCAGGTCTATTCACCCCTCCACTTT. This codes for CASSLIQVYSPLHF.

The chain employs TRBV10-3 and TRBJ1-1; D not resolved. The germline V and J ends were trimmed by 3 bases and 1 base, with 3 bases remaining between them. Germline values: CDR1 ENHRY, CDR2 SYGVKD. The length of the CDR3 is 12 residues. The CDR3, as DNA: TGTGCCATCAGTGACAGGAACACTGAAGCTTTCTTT. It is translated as CAISDRNTEAFF.

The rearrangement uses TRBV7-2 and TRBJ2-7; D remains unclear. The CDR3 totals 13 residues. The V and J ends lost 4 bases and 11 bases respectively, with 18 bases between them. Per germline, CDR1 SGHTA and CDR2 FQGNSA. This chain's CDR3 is CASSSYGTDEEYF. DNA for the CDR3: TGTGCCAGCAGCTCATACGGTACGGATGAGGAGTACTTC.

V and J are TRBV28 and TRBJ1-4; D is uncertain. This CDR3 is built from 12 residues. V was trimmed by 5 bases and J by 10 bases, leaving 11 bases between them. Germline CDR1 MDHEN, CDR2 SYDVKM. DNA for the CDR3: TGTGCCAGCAGTCTCCTTTCGGGAAAACTGTTTTTT. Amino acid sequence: CASSLLSGKLFF.

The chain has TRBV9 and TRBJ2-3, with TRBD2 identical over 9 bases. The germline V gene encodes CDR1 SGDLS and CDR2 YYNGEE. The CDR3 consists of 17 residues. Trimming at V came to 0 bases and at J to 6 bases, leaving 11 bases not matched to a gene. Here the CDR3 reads CASSVDPRGGALDTQYF. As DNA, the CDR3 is TGTGCCAGCAGCGTAGATCCTCGCGGGGGGGCCCTGGATACGCAGTATTTT.